The 6 T cell receptor beta chains below were found in one sample sequenced in a study of regulatory T cells in long-lasting Graves disease. As for time point: newly diagnosed GD, antithyroid drugs for less than 3 months. The TCR library was prepared using RNA isolated from PBMCs. For TCR beta, libraries came from iRepertoire HTBI primers and Arm-PCR of CDR3 regions. Each CDR3 protein gets one entry after TCRdb re-called the multiplex PCR reads with MiXCR. The table shows about 520,000 distinct CDR3 sequences, with about 12% occurring only once. The same sample was also studied in work on T cells in Graves' hyperthyroidism and ophthalmopathy.

The sequences come from peripheral blood mononuclear cells (PBMCs), collected at new diagnosis, from a patient treated with antithyroid drugs. All receptors derive from a woman aged 25-40 years with Graves disease.

This clonotype was recorded at least ten times. The chain recombines TRBV3-1 with TRBJ1-5; perhaps TRBD1 as D (6 bases). The ends were cut back, 0 bases at V and 9 bases at J, with 24 bases in the middle. In germline, CDR1 is LGHDT, CDR2 YNNKEL (reference sequence). CDR3 length equals 18 residues. The CDR3 region is CASSQDSTGWGWSLPQHF. The CDR3 DNA sequence: TGTGCCAGCAGCCAAGATAGCACAGGGTGGGGTTGGAGTTTGCCCCAGCATTTT.

This chain uses TRBV7-9 with TRBJ1-3; 8 bases are shared with TRBD1. The CDR3 extends over 18 amino acids. The J segment lost 0 bases and the V segment lost 2 bases, leaving 9 bases of the junction unmatched. Germline V gene lookup returns CDR1 SEHNR and CDR2 FQNEAQ (reference sequence). CDR3 protein: CASSLQGARDFSGNTIYF. The DNA of the CDR3 is TGTGCCAGCAGCTTACAGGGGGCCCGCGACTTCTCTGGAAACACCATATATTTT.

This clonotype was detected ten times or more. This rearrangement joins TRBV12-3 or TRBV12-4 to TRBJ1-4; D unresolved. V was cut by 5 bases and J by 0 bases, with 7 bases left in between. The CDR3 has 14 residues. The CDR3 is CASSSFSTNEKLFF. CDR3 nucleotide sequence: TGTGCCAGCAGTAGCTTTTCAACTAATGAAAAACTGTTTTTT.

The chain's CDR3 is CASSLAQGARHEQYF. As DNA, the CDR3 is TGTGCCAGCAGCTTAGCCCAGGGGGCGCGCCACGAGCAGTACTTC. The gene calls are TRBV7-9 and TRBJ2-7; 8 bases match TRBD1. The ends lost 0 bases at V and 5 bases at J; junction bases unmatched: 6. Germline V gene lookup returns CDR1 SEHNR and CDR2 FQNEAQ (reference sequence). The CDR3 totals 15 residues.

A few counts support this clonotype. The J gene is TRBJ2-3, the V gene TRBV7-9; D might be TRBD2 (6 bases). Germline V gene sequence: CDR1 SEHNR, CDR2 FQNEAQ (reference sequence). The CDR3 runs to 15 residues. V was pared by 6 bases and J by 2 bases, with 15 bases between. CDR3 DNA: TGTGCCAGCAGTTGGTGGGGCGGGAACACAGATACGCAGTATTTT. The encoded protein is CASSWWGGNTDTQYF.

This clonotype was observed at least ten times. At one boundary the junction diverges from the germline segment, which might be a read error. V and J are TRBV19 and TRBJ2-6; D not certain. The CDR3 has 15 residues. Germline CDR1 is LNHDA and CDR2 is SQIVND (reference sequence). In DNA, the CDR3 is TGTGCCAGTACCACTCGGTTCTCTGGGACCAACGTCCTGACTTTC. Protein: CASTTRFSGTNVLTF.